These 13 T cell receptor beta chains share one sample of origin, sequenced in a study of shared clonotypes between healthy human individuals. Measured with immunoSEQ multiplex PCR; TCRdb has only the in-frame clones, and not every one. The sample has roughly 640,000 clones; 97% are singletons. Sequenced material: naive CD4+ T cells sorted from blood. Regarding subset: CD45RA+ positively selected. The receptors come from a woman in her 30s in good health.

The CDR3 protein is CASRRDEHYEQYF. DNA for the CDR3: TGTGCCAGCAGAAGGGACGAACACTACGAGCAGTACTTC. The chain couples TRBV6-1 to TRBJ2-7, with D perhaps matching TRBD1 or TRBD2 (5 bases each). V lost 6 bases to trimming and J lost 3 bases, with 12 bases between them. Germline lookup yields CDR1 MNHNS and CDR2 SASEGT. CDR3 length: 13 amino acids.

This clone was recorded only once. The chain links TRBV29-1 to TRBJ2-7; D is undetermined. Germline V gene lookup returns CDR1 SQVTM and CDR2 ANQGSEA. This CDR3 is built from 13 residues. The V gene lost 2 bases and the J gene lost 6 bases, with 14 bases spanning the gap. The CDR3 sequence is CSVESGGRAEQYF. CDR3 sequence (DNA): TGCAGCGTTGAATCCGGCGGCCGGGCCGAGCAGTACTTC.

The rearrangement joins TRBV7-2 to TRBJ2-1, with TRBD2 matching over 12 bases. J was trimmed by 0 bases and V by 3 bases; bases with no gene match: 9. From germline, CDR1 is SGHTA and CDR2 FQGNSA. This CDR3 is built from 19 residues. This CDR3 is CASSLTSGRSSSSYNEQFF. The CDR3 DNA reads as TGTGCCAGCAGCTTGACTAGCGGGAGAAGTTCGAGCTCCTACAATGAGCAGTTCTTC. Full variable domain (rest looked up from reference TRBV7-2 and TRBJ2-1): GAGVSQSPSNKVTEKGKDVELRCDPISGHTALYWYRQSLGQGLEFLIYFQGNSAPDKSGLPSDRFSAERTGGSVSTLTIQRTQQEDSAVYLCASSLTSGRSSSSYNEQFFGPGTRLTVL.

CDR3 sequence (DNA): TGTGCCAGCTCACGAGGGCCTCAGATGAACACTGAAGCTTTCTTT. Its protein is CASSRGPQMNTEAFF. V is TRBV18 and J is TRBJ1-1; D gene unclear. This CDR3 is 15 amino acids long. The germline gives CDR1 KGHSH, CDR2 LQKENI. The V gene lost 4 bases and the J gene lost 0 bases, with 12 bases spanning the gap.

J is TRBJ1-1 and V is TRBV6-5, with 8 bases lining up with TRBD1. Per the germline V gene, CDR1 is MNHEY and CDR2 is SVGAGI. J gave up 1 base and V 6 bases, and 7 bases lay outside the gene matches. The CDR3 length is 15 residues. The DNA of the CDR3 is TGTGCCAGCAGGATTGACAGGGGAGGGAACACTGAAGCTTTCTTT. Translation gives CASRIDRGGNTEAFF.

Here the CDR3 DNA reads TGTGCCATCCGCCGCCTGCCAGGGGGCTATGGCTACACCTTC. Protein sequence: CAIRRLPGGYGYTF. The chain is built from TRBV28 and TRBJ1-2; 7 bases match TRBD1. V lost 10 bases, J lost 4 bases, and 12 bases stayed unmatched. The V gene's germline CDR1 is MDHEN and CDR2 SYDVKM. The CDR3 covers 14 residues.

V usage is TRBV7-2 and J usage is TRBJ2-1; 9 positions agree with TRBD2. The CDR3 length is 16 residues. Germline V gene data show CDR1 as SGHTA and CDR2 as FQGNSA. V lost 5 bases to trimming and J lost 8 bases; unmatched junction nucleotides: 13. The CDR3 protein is CASSPTRLAGEYEQFF. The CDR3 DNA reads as TGTGCCAGCAGCCCAACCCGATTAGCGGGAGAATATGAGCAGTTCTTC. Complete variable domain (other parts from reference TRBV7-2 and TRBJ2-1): GAGVSQSPSNKVTEKGKDVELRCDPISGHTALYWYRQSLGQGLEFLIYFQGNSAPDKSGLPSDRFSAERTGGSVSTLTIQRTQQEDSAVYLCASSPTRLAGEYEQFFGPGTRLTVL.

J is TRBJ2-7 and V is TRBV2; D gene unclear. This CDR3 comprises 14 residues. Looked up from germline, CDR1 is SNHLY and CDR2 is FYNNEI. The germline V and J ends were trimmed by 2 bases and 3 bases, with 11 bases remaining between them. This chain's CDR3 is CASSEMGRVYEQYF. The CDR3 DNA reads TGTGCCAGCAGTGAAATGGGAAGGGTCTACGAGCAGTACTTC.

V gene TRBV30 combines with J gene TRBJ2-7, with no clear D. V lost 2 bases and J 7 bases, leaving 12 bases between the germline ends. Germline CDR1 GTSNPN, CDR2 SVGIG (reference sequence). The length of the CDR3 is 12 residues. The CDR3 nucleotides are TGTGCCTGGAGTCCTCCCCTCGAGGAGCAGTACTTC. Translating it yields CAWSPPLEEQYF. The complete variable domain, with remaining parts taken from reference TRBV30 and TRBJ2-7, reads SQTIHQWPATLVQPVGSPLSLECTVEGTSNPNLYWYRQAAGRGLQLLFYSVGIGQISSEVPQNLSASRPQDRQFILSSKKLLLSDSGFYLCAWSPPLEEQYFGPGTRLTVT.

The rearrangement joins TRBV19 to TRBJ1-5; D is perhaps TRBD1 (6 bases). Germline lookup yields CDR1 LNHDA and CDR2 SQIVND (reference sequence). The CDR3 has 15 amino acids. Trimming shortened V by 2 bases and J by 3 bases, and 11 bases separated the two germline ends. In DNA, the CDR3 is TGTGCCAGTAGTATAATGTCAGGGGTCAATCAGCCCCAGCATTTT. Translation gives CASSIMSGVNQPQHF.

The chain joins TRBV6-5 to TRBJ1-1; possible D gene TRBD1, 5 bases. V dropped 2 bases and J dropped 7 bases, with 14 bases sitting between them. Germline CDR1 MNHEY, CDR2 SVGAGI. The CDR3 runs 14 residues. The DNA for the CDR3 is TGTGCCAGCAGTTACAGGGGAAAGGCATTTGAAGCTTTCTTT. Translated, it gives CASSYRGKAFEAFF.

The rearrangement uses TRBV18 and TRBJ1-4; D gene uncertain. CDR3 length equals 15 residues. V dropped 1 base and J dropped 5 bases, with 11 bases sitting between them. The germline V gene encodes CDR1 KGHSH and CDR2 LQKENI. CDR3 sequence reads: CASSPRGGGNEKLFF. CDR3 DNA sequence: TGTGCCAGCTCACCACGCGGCGGCGGAAATGAAAAACTGTTTTTT.

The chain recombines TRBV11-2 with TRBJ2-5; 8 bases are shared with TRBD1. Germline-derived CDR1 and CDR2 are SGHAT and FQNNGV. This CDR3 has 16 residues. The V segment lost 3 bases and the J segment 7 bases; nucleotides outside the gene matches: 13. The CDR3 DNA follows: TGTGCCAGCAGCTTTGGGACAGGCTTATCCACAGGGACCCAGTACTTC. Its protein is CASSFGTGLSTGTQYF.